The source of this T cell receptor (beta chain) is a study of identical twins. Overall study results and limits: Interpretation of the results relied on cross-sectional statistical analysis and not on following the same donors. A lower insertion count was a feature of abundant cord blood beta clonotypes, with no such feature in memory repertoires.

This clonotype has at least ten counts. Its antigen is undetermined. Healthy Caucasians, and only they, were the donors. TCRdb reprocessed the 5' RACE reads with MiXCR, giving one entry per CDR3 protein. The sample includes 550,000 to 700,000 distinct CDR3 sequences, 9% to 10% of them seen just once. The sample was also reused in another study, on yellow fever vaccine responses in identical twins. That work adds: Twins' vaccine T cell responses were reported to seem partly convergent and partly personalized.

The clonotype originates from a woman younger than 35 in good health. The material sequenced was PBMCs.

The CDR3 region has the DNA TGTGCCAGCAGTACCTACGGGACAAAAGAAGAGACCCAGTACTTC. As protein: CASSTYGTKEETQYF. V is TRBV6-4 and J is TRBJ2-5; weak D call: TRBD1 (6 bases). The CDR3 is 15 residues long. Per the germline V gene, CDR1 is MRHNA and CDR2 is SNTAGT. Trimming took 5 bases from V and 3 from J, leaving 16 bases between them.